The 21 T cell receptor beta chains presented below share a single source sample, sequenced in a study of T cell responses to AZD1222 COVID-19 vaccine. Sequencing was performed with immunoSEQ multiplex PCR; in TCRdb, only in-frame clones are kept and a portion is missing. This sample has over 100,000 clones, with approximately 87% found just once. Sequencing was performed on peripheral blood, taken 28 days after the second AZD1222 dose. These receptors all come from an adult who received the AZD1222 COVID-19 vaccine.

In DNA, the CDR3 is TGTGCCAGCAGCTTGGCGGCAGGGTTAAACTATGGCTACACCTTC. It specifies CASSLAAGLNYGYTF. V usage is TRBV5-6 and J usage is TRBJ1-2; tentatively, D is TRBD1 (5 bases). V was clipped by 0 bases and J by 2 bases, with 11 bases between them. CDR1 and CDR2 (germline): SGHDT, YYEEEE. This CDR3 contains 15 residues.

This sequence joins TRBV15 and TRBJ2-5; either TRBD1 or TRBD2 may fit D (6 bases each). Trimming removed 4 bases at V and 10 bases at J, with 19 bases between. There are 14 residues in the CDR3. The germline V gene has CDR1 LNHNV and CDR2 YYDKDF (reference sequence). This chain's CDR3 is CATSTGTFGRGQYF. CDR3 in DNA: TGTGCCACCAGCACCGGGACATTCGGGCGGGGCCAGTACTTC.

The CDR3, as DNA: TGTGCTAGTGGTCCGGGACAGGGGTCACATGGCTACACCTTC. This translates into CASGPGQGSHGYTF. The chain combines TRBV12-5 with TRBJ1-2; 10 bases are shared with TRBD1. This CDR3 comprises 14 residues. Germline lookup yields CDR1 LGHNT and CDR2 FRNRAP. Germline trimming cut 5 bases from V and 6 bases from J; bases unmatched to any gene: 6.

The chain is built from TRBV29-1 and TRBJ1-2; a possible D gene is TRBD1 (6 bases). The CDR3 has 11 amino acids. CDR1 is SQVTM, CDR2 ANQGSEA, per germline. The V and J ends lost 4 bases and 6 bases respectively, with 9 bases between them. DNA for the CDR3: TGCAGCGTTGCGAGGGGGGATGGCTACACCTTC. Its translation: CSVARGDGYTF.

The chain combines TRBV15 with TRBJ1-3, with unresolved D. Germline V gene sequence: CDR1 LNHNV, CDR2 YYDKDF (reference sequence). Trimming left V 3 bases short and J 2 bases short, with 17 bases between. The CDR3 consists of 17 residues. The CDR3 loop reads CATSRSSWGMPGNTIYF. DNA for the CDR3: TGTGCCACCAGCAGGTCATCTTGGGGTATGCCTGGAAACACCATATATTTT.

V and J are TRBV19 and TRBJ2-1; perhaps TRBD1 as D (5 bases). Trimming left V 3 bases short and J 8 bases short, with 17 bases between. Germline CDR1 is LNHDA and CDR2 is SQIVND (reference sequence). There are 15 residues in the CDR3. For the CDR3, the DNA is TGTGCCAGTAGTATTCGCCTCGCCGAAGGGGATGAGCAGTTCTTC. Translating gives CASSIRLAEGDEQFF. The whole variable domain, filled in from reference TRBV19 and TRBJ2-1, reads DGGITQSPKYLFRKEGQNVTLSCEQNLNHDAMYWYRQDPGQGLRLIYYSQIVNDFQKGDIAEGYSVSREKKESFPLTVTSAQKNPTAFYLCASSIRLAEGDEQFFGPGTRLTVL.

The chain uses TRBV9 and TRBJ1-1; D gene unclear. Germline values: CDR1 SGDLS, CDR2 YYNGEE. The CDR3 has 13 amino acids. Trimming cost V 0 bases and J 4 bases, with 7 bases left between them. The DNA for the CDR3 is TGTGCCAGCAGCGTAGAACTGGGCACTGAAGCTTTCTTT. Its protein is CASSVELGTEAFF.

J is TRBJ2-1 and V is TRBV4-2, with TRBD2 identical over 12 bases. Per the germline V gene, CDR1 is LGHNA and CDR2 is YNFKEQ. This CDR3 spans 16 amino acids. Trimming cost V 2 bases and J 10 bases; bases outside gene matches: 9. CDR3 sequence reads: CASSQPLAGGIGEQFF. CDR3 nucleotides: TGTGCCAGCAGCCAACCACTAGCGGGGGGAATCGGAGAGCAGTTCTTC.

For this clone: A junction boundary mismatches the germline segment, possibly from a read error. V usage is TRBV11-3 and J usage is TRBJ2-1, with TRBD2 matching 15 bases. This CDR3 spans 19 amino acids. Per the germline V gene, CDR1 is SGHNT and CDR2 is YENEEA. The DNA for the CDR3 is TGTGCCAGCAGCCTAGAAGCGTGGACTAGCGGGAGGGCCTATAATGAGCAGTTCTTC. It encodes CASSLEAWTSGRAYNEQFF.

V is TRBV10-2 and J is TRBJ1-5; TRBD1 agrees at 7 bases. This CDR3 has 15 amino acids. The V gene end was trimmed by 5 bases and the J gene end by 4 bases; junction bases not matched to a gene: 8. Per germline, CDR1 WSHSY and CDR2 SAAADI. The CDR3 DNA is TGCGCCAGCAGTCGGGGGACAGATAGGAATCAGCCCCAGCATTTT. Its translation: CASSRGTDRNQPQHF.

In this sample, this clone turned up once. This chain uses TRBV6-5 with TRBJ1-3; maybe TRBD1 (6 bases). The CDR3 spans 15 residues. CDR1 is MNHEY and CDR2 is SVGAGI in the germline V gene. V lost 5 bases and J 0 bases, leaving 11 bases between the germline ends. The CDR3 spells CASSPQGFSGNTIYF. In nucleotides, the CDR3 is TGTGCCAGCAGTCCCCAGGGGTTCTCTGGAAACACCATATATTTT.

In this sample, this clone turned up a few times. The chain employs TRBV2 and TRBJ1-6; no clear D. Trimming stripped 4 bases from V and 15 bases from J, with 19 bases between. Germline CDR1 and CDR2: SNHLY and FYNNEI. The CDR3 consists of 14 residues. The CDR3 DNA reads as TGTGCCAGCAGTGCGACCTCGGGATCCCCAGTCCTCCACTTT. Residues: CASSATSGSPVLHF.

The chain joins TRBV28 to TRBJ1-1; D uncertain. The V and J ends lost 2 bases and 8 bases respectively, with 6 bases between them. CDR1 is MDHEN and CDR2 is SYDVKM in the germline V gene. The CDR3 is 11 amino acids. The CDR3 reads CASSLRTEAFF. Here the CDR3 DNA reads TGTGCCAGCAGTTTACGAACCGAAGCTTTCTTT.

CDR3 sequence: CASSRDRDYGYTF. The CDR3 DNA sequence: TGTGCCAGCAGTCGGGACAGGGATTATGGCTACACCTTC. This rearrangement joins TRBV12-3 or TRBV12-4 to TRBJ1-2, with TRBD1 matching over 9 bases. The junction had 3 bases not matched to a gene; V was cut back by 5 bases and J by 5 bases. The CDR3 loop spans 13 amino acids.

CDR3: CASSMFGDRTYSGNTIYF. CDR3 bases: TGTGCCAGTAGTATGTTTGGAGACAGGACTTACTCTGGAAACACCATATATTTT. V and J are TRBV19 and TRBJ1-3; weak D call: TRBD1 (6 bases). The V and J ends lost 3 bases and 0 bases respectively, with 18 bases between them. The CDR3 extends over 18 amino acids. Germline CDR1 reads LNHDA; CDR2 reads SQIVND (reference sequence). The variable domain in full, with the rest retrieved from reference TRBV19 and TRBJ1-3, is DGGITQSPKYLFRKEGQNVTLSCEQNLNHDAMYWYRQDPGQGLRLIYYSQIVNDFQKGDIAEGYSVSREKKESFPLTVTSAQKNPTAFYLCASSMFGDRTYSGNTIYFGEGSWLTVV.

The chain's CDR3 is CAWSGFNRAASGTYNEQFF. The CDR3, as DNA: TGTGCCTGGAGTGGATTCAACAGGGCTGCTAGCGGAACCTACAATGAGCAGTTCTTC. The V gene is TRBV30, the J gene TRBJ2-1, with a possible D match to TRBD2 (7 bases). V lost 1 base to trimming and J lost 2 bases, with 24 bases between them. The CDR3 is 19 residues long. Germline lookup yields CDR1 GTSNPN and CDR2 SVGIG (reference sequence).

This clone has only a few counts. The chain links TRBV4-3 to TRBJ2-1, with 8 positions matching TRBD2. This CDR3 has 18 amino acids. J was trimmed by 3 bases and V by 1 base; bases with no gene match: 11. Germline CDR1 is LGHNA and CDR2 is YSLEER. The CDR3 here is CASSQVPGSAGGYNEQFF. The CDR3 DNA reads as TGCGCCAGCAGCCAAGTTCCTGGGTCGGCGGGGGGCTACAATGAGCAGTTCTTC.

The CDR3 sequence is CASSLRKAGWNEQFF. The CDR3 coding sequence is TGTGCCAGCAGCTTACGGAAGGCGGGTTGGAATGAGCAGTTCTTC. The chain combines TRBV7-9 with TRBJ2-1, with a weak D call TRBD2 (5 bases). The CDR3 runs to 15 residues. CDR1 is SEHNR, CDR2 FQNEAQ, per germline (reference sequence). Trimming took 2 bases from V and 7 from J, leaving 15 bases between them.

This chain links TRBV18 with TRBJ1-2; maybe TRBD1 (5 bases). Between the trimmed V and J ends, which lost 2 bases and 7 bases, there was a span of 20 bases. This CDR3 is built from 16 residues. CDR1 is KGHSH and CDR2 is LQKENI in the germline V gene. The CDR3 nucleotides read TGTGCCAGCTCACCAACGAATGCCAGGGACGGTGGTGGCTACACCTTC. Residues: CASSPTNARDGGGYTF. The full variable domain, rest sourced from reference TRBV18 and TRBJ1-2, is NAGVMQNPRHLVRRRGQEARLRCSPMKGHSHVYWYRQLPEEGLKFMVYLQKENIIDESGMPKERFSAEFPKEGPSILRIQQVVRGDSAAYFCASSPTNARDGGGYTFGSGTRLTVV.

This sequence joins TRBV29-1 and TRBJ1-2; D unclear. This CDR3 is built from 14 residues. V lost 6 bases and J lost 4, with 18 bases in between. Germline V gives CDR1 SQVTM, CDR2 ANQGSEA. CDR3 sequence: CSVPRGLQSYGYTF. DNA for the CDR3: TGCAGCGTCCCCCGGGGATTACAATCCTATGGCTACACCTTC. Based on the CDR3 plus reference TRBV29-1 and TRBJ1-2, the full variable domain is SAVISQKPSRDICQRGTSLTIQCQVDSQVTMMFWYRQQPGQSLTLIATANQGSEATYESGFVIDKFPISRPNLTFSTLTVSNMSPEDSSIYLCSVPRGLQSYGYTFGSGTRLTVV.

Written as DNA, the CDR3 is TGTGCCAGCAAAACACAGGGGAACACTGAAGCTTTCTTT. Amino acids: CASKTQGNTEAFF. The chain combines TRBV28 with TRBJ1-1, with D possibly TRBD1 on 6 matching bases. Between the trimmed V and J ends, which lost 7 bases and 1 base, there was a span of 10 bases. Germline-derived CDR1 and CDR2 are MDHEN and SYDVKM. This CDR3 is 13 amino acids long.